These T cell receptor beta chains were read from a single sample in a study of Tregs in tolerant kidney transplant recipients. Sequencing used immunoSEQ multiplex PCR; TCRdb keeps in-frame clones, though not all of them. The data hold some 14,000 clones, with just over 90% observed a single time. The sequenced material came from CD8+ T cells from blood. The source is a human donor in good health. Both conserved end residues are part of each CDR3. D genes are given only for firm matches. Not every row has a clone size; where given, it reads once, few, many or a size class.

D gene	J gene	clone size	V gene	CDR3 protein	CDR3 DNA
NA	TRBJ2-7	NA	TRBV23-1	CASSRSDSARLEQYF	TGCGCCAGCAGCCGGTCGGACAGTGCCCGTCTGGAGCAGTACTTC
NA	TRBJ1-3	once	TRBV9	CASSVRGGAGNTIYF	TGTGCCAGCAGCGTACGGGGCGGCGCTGGAAACACCATATATTTT
NA	TRBJ1-4	once	TRBV7-6	CASSFGRGGFNEKLFF	TGTGCCAGCAGCTTTGGACGGGGCGGGTTTAATGAAAAACTGTTTTTT
NA	TRBJ1-2	NA	TRBV29-1	CSVEGKGLGYTF	TGCAGCGTTGAAGGAAAGGGTTTGGGCTACACCTTC
NA	TRBJ2-2	once	TRBV7-3	CASSLRQGETGELFF	TGTGCCAGCAGCTTACGGCAGGGAGAGACCGGGGAGCTGTTTTTT
TRBD2	TRBJ2-7	NA	TRBV25-1	CATGGIEQYF	TGTGCCACCGGGGGGATCGAGCAGTACTTC
NA	TRBJ2-3	NA	TRBV7-3	CASSFTIGDTQYF	TGTGCCAGCAGCTTTACCATCGGGGATACGCAGTATTTT
TRBD2	TRBJ2-7	NA	TRBV4-3	CASSPSGPSSGYSYEQYF	TGCGCCAGCAGTCCAAGCGGTCCTTCTAGCGGGTATTCCTACGAGCAGTACTTC
TRBD2	TRBJ2-2	NA	TRBV4-1	CASSQDLAGGIAAELFF	TGCGCCAGCAGCCAAGATCTAGCGGGGGGCATAGCAGCGGAGCTGTTTTTT
TRBD2	TRBJ2-5	NA	TRBV9	CASSVGGLGQETQYF	TGTGCCAGCAGCGTAGGAGGACTAGGCCAAGAGACCCAGTACTTC
TRBD2	TRBJ2-5	NA	TRBV30	CAWSLSLMGLRETQYF	TGTGCCTGGAGTCTTAGTTTAATGGGACTACGGGAGACCCAGTACTTC
NA	TRBJ1-2	NA	TRBV5-2	CASNHRRKTYGYTF	TGTGCCAGCAATCACAGACGAAAGACCTATGGCTACACCTTC
TRBD1	TRBJ1-1	NA	TRBV18	CASSPAGGAYTEAFF	TGTGCCAGCTCACCTGCAGGGGGGGCGTACACTGAAGCTTTCTTT
TRBD1	TRBJ1-2	NA	TRBV5-8	CASRTRTGILYGYTF	TGTGCCAGCAGAACCAGGACAGGAATTCTCTATGGCTACACCTTC
NA	TRBJ2-3	NA	TRBV4-3	CASSQDKRDIGSDTQYF	TGCGCCAGCAGCCAAGATAAGAGGGACATAGGATCAGATACGCAGTATTTT
TRBD1	TRBJ2-7	NA	TRBV10-3	CAISERGQGTHEQYF	TGTGCCATCAGTGAGAGGGGACAGGGTACCCACGAGCAGTACTTC
TRBD2	TRBJ2-7	NA	TRBV19	CASSIVPSGSHEQYF	TGTGCCAGTAGTATAGTGCCTAGCGGGAGCCACGAGCAGTACTTC